The 21 T cell receptor beta chains in this list originate from one sample, sequenced in a study of T cell repertoires in cytomegalovirus infection. In TCRdb, the reads were re-called with MiXCR into one record per CDR3 protein. The sample gives almost 300,000 distinct CDR3 sequences, roughly a tenth of which show up once; 2% to 3% is in the top ten. The specimen was PBMCs. The receptors were gathered from a human donor in good health (CMV status not recorded). Some clones in this sample may be carry-over from other donors' samples.

This clonotype was counted at least ten times. The chain recombines TRBV14 with TRBJ1-2; TRBD1 is a possible D gene (5 bases). Germline V gives CDR1 SGHDN, CDR2 FVKESK. This CDR3 is 13 amino acids long. Deletions cut 3 bases from V and 3 bases from J, with 8 bases between. As DNA, the CDR3 is TGTGCCAGCAGCCATGACAGCTACTATGGCTACACCTTC. This gives the protein CASSHDSYYGYTF.

This clonotype occurred many times. The chain couples TRBV4-3 to TRBJ1-4; the D is unclear. Trimming left V 1 base short and J 4 bases short, with 7 bases between. Germline CDR1 LGHNA, CDR2 YSLEER. This CDR3 contains 14 residues. The CDR3 DNA reads as TGCGCCAGCAGCCAAGTAGGGATTAATGAAAAACTGTTTTTT. Protein product: CASSQVGINEKLFF.

This clonotype was observed a few times. This chain joins TRBV19 and TRBJ1-1; TRBD1 is a possible D gene (5 bases). In germline, CDR1 is LNHDA, CDR2 SQIVND (reference sequence). V shed 3 bases and J shed 9 bases, with 14 bases lying between them. The CDR3 totals 13 residues. The CDR3 region is CASSIMSGDQAFF. The CDR3 region has the DNA TGTGCCAGTAGTATTATGTCGGGGGACCAAGCTTTCTTT. Combining the CDR3 with reference TRBV19 and TRBJ1-1 gives the whole variable domain DGGITQSPKYLFRKEGQNVTLSCEQNLNHDAMYWYRQDPGQGLRLIYYSQIVNDFQKGDIAEGYSVSREKKESFPLTVTSAQKNPTAFYLCASSIMSGDQAFFGQGTRLTVV.

In its sample, this clonotype was seen many times. The chain links TRBV6-5 to TRBJ1-1; 7 bases fit TRBD1. V trimming: 2 bases; J trimming: 7 bases; junction bases outside the gene matches: 4. This CDR3 comprises 13 residues. Germline lookup yields CDR1 MNHEY and CDR2 SVGAGI. The CDR3 region has the DNA TGTGCCAGCAGTTACGCAAGGACAGGTGAAGCTTTCTTT. This codes for CASSYARTGEAFF.

This clonotype was seen repeatedly, ten times or more. The rearrangement uses TRBV12-3 or TRBV12-4 and TRBJ1-1, with a weak D call TRBD1 (6 bases). V dropped 5 bases and J dropped 5 bases, with 18 bases sitting between them. The CDR3 contains 15 residues. DNA of the CDR3: TGTGCCAGCAGTCTCCAGACCAGGGGTTGGACTGAAGCTTTCTTT. Its translation: CASSLQTRGWTEAFF.

In the case of this clonotype: A read error is possible here, since a much larger clone lies one base away. The chain links TRBV20-1 to TRBJ2-1, with 9 bases fitting TRBD2. The trim removed 6 bases at V and 4 bases at J, leaving 10 bases unmatched. Germline CDR1 and CDR2: DFQATT and SNEGSKA (reference sequence). This CDR3 comprises 15 residues. In nucleotides, the CDR3 is TGCAGTGCCACCAGCGGGGGGAATGGGTACAATGAGCAGTTCTTC. This encodes CSATSGGNGYNEQFF.

CDR3 loop: CASRRQGESNQPQHF. In nucleotides, the CDR3 is TGTGCCAGCAGGCGACAAGGGGAAAGCAATCAGCCCCAGCATTTT. The chain uses TRBV28 and TRBJ1-5; a possible D gene is TRBD1 (5 bases). V was pared by 6 bases and J by 1 base, with 13 bases between. The CDR3 extends over 15 amino acids. Germline CDR1 MDHEN, CDR2 SYDVKM. Looking up the rest from reference TRBV28 and TRBJ1-5 gives the full variable domain: DVKVTQSSRYLVKRTGEKVFLECVQDMDHENMFWYRQDPGLGLRLIYFSYDVKMKEKGDIPEGYSVSREKKERFSLILESASTNQTSMYLCASRRQGESNQPQHFGDGTRLSIL.

This clonotype was counted at least ten times. The rearrangement links TRBV18 to TRBJ1-1; tentative D call: TRBD1 (6 bases). Trimming left V 3 bases short and J 1 base short, with 15 bases between. Germline V gene data show CDR1 as KGHSH and CDR2 as LQKENI. This CDR3 region has 16 residues. The DNA of the CDR3 is TGTGCCAGCTCACCCCCGCAGGGGTTTGGGAACACTGAAGCTTTCTTT. Amino acid sequence: CASSPPQGFGNTEAFF.

As for this clonotype: A much more abundant neighbour one base away suggests this may be a read error. The chain uses TRBV7-9 and TRBJ1-1; D perhaps matches TRBD1 (5 bases). The CDR3 consists of 16 residues. Per germline, CDR1 SEHNR and CDR2 FQNEAQ (reference sequence). CDR3 residues: CASSPYGGNSNTETFF. The CDR3 coding sequence is TGTGCCAGCAGCCCCTATGGGGGGAACTCGAACACTGAAACTTTCTTT.

This clonotype occurred many times. The V call is TRBV7-2, the J call TRBJ2-3; no firm D call. CDR1 and CDR2 from the germline V gene are SGHTA and FQGNSA. CDR3 length: 14 amino acids. V was shortened by 7 bases and J by 2 bases, with 13 bases between the two germline ends. The CDR3 DNA sequence: TGTGCCAGCAATTCTGCTTCCCACACAGATACGCAGTATTTT. This translates into CASNSASHTDTQYF.

The sample holds many counts of this clonotype. The chain joins TRBV12-3 or TRBV12-4 to TRBJ1-5, with D tentatively TRBD1 (6 bases). Trimming pared 3 bases from V and 2 bases from J, leaving 14 bases between. The CDR3 runs 16 residues. The CDR3, as DNA: TGTGCCAGCAGTTTCGGGGGCCGGGTGGGCAATCAGCCCCAGCATTTT. It yields the protein CASSFGGRVGNQPQHF.

This clonotype has more than one count but fewer than ten. The gene calls are TRBV7-4 and TRBJ2-5; D tentatively reads TRBD1 or TRBD2 (5 bases each). The CDR3 contains 16 residues. The germline gives CDR1 SGHVT, CDR2 SQSDAQ. The germline V and J ends were trimmed by 1 base and 0 bases, with 12 bases remaining between them. CDR3 residues: CASSLGGTAYQETQYF. CDR3 bases: TGTGCCAGCAGCTTAGGGGGGACGGCCTACCAAGAGACCCAGTACTTC. Drawing the rest from reference TRBV7-4 and TRBJ2-5, the complete variable domain is GAGVSQSPRYKVAKRGRDVALRCDSISGHVTLYWYRQTLGQGSEVLTYSQSDAQRDKSGRPSGRFSAERPERSVSTLKIQRTEQGDSAVYLCASSLGGTAYQETQYFGPGTRLLVL.

This clonotype was counted at least ten times. This sequence joins TRBV6-1 and TRBJ2-7, with no clear D. This CDR3 has 15 residues. Trimming removed 6 bases from V and 2 bases from J, with 17 bases in between. From germline, CDR1 is MNHNS and CDR2 SASEGT. The CDR3 spells CASSFLLGSTYEQYF. CDR3 DNA sequence: TGTGCCAGCAGCTTTCTCTTGGGTTCCACCTACGAGCAGTACTTC.

About this clonotype: A single base separates this from a much larger clone, so it may be a read error. The V gene is TRBV10-3, the J gene TRBJ1-2; TRBD1 matches at 7 bases. V trimming: 3 bases; J trimming: 7 bases; junction bases outside the gene matches: 14. The V gene's germline CDR1 is ENHRY and CDR2 SYGVKD. This CDR3 spans 16 amino acids. CDR3 region: CAISDPAGQHQGGYTF. The CDR3, as DNA: TGTGCCATCAGTGACCCTGCGGGACAGCACCAGGGTGGCTACACCTTC.

This clonotype was counted many times. V and J are TRBV18 and TRBJ1-1; D might be TRBD1 (5 bases). From germline, CDR1 is KGHSH and CDR2 LQKENI. Deletions cut 1 base from V and 0 bases from J, with 18 bases between. The CDR3 is made up of 18 amino acids. CDR3: CASSPQGMLSVMNTEAFF. The CDR3 coding sequence is TGTGCCAGCTCACCACAGGGGATGCTTTCCGTCATGAACACTGAAGCTTTCTTT.

The chain employs TRBV27 and TRBJ1-1; D remains unclear. Trimming cost V 8 bases and J 6 bases, with 13 bases left between them. The germline V gene encodes CDR1 MNHEY and CDR2 SMNVEV (reference sequence). The CDR3 contains 12 residues. The CDR3: CASSHLQAEAFF. As DNA, the CDR3 is TGTGCCAGCTCCCACTTGCAGGCTGAAGCTTTCTTT.

The J gene is TRBJ1-2, the V gene TRBV5-5; possibly TRBD1 for D (5 bases). Trimming left V 7 bases short and J 7 bases short, with 26 bases between. CDR1 is SGHKS, CDR2 YYEKEE, per germline (reference sequence). The CDR3 contains 16 residues. CDR3: CASGPDTWGGRSGYTF. CDR3 DNA sequence: TGTGCCAGCGGCCCCGATACCTGGGGCGGACGGAGTGGCTACACCTTC. The variable domain in full, completed from reference TRBV5-5 and TRBJ1-2, reads DAGVTQSPTHLIKTRGQQVTLRCSPISGHKSVSWYQQVLGQGPQFIFQYYEKEERGRGNFPDRFSARQFPNYSSELNVNALLLGDSALYLCASGPDTWGGRSGYTFGSGTRLTVV.

This clonotype was observed many times. V usage is TRBV29-1 and J usage is TRBJ1-1, with D perhaps matching TRBD1 (6 bases). Germline V gene lookup returns CDR1 SQVTM and CDR2 ANQGSEA. The CDR3 has 13 amino acids. The V gene lost 5 bases and the J gene lost 0 bases, with 10 bases spanning the gap. The DNA of the CDR3 is TGCAGCGTTAATGACAGGATGAACACTGAAGCTTTCTTT. This encodes CSVNDRMNTEAFF.

This clonotype was recorded at least ten times. The V gene is TRBV5-5, the J gene TRBJ1-5; D not resolved. The CDR3 sequence is 16 residues long. V lost 3 bases and J 1 base, leaving 14 bases between the germline ends. Germline V CDR1 and CDR2: SGHKS, YYEKEE (reference sequence). CDR3 region: CASSWWPLVSNQPQHF. DNA of the CDR3: TGTGCCAGCAGCTGGTGGCCCTTGGTCAGCAATCAGCCCCAGCATTTT.

Ten or more counts support this clonotype. The chain couples TRBV20-1 to TRBJ2-1; TRBD1 agrees at 7 bases. V shed 0 bases and J 6 bases; nucleotides not matched to a gene: 11. CDR3 size: 16 residues. Germline V lookup: CDR1 DFQATT, CDR2 SNEGSKA (reference sequence). DNA for the CDR3: TGCAGTGCTAGAGATCTGAGGACAGGAATACGCAATGAGCAGTTCTTC. Its protein is CSARDLRTGIRNEQFF.

This clonotype appeared many times. The chain employs TRBV7-2 and TRBJ1-1; 9 bases map to TRBD1. The CDR3 has 17 amino acids. Germline V lookup: CDR1 SGHTA, CDR2 FQGNSA. V lost 1 base to trimming and J lost 0 bases; unmatched junction nucleotides: 6. The CDR3 loop is CASSLEIGTGLNTEAFF. The CDR3 DNA follows: TGTGCCAGCAGCTTAGAGATCGGGACAGGGTTGAACACTGAAGCTTTCTTT. The full variable domain, in which reference TRBV7-2 and TRBJ1-1 provide the parts outside the CDR3, is GAGVSQSPSNKVTEKGKDVELRCDPISGHTALYWYRQSLGQGLEFLIYFQGNSAPDKSGLPSDRFSAERTGGSVSTLTIQRTQQEDSAVYLCASSLEIGTGLNTEAFFGQGTRLTVV.